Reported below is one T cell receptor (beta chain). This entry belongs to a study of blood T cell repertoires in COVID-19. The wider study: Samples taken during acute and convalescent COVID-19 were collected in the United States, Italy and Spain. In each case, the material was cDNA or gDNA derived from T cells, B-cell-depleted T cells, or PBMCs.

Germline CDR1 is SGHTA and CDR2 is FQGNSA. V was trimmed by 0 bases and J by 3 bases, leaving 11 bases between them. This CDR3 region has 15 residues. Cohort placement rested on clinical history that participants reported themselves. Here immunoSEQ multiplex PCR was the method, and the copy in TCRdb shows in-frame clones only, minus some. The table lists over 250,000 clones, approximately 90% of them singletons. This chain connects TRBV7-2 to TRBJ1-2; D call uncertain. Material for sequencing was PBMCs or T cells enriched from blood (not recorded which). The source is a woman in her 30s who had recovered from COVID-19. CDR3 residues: CASSLAPGSDYGYTF. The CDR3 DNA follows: TGTGCCAGCAGCTTAGCCCCGGGATCTGACTATGGCTACACCTTC.